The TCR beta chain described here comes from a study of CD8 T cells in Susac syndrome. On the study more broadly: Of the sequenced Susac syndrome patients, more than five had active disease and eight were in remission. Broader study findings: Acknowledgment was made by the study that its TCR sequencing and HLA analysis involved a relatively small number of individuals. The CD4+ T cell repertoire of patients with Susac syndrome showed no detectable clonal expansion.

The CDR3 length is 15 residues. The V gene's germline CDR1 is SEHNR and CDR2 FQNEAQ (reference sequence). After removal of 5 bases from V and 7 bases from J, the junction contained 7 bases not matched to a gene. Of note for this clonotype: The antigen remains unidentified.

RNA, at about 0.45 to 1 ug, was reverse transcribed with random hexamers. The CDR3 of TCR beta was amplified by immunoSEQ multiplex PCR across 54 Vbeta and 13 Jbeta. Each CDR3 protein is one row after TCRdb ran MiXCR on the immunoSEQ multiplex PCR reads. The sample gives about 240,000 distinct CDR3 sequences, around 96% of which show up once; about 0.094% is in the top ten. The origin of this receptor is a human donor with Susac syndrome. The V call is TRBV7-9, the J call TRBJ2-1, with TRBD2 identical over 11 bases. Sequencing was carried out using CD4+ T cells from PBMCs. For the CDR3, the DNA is TGTGCCAGCAGCACGGGACTAGCGGCAACTAATGAGCAGTTCTTC. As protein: CASSTGLAATNEQFF. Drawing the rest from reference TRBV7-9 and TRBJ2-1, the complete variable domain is DTGVSQNPRHKITKRGQNVTFRCDPISEHNRLYWYRQTLGQGPEFLTYFQNEAQLEKSRLLSDRFSAERPKGSFSTLEIQRTEQGDSAMYLCASSTGLAATNEQFFGPGTRLTVL.